What follows are 17 T cell receptor beta chains derived from one specimen sequenced in a study of T cells after yellow fever vaccination. A single record per CDR3 protein comes from TCRdb applying MiXCR to the 5' RACE reads. Found here are roughly 500,000 distinct CDR3 sequences, less than 20% of them singletons; the top ten hold 14%. Material: PBMCs, obtained 15 days after the yellow fever booster vaccination. The receptors originated from a man between 25 and 39 years old who received the YFV17D yellow fever vaccine.

Comments on this clonotype: The junction shows a germline mismatch at one end, possibly a read error. V and J are TRBV10-3 and TRBJ2-7; 7 bases line up with TRBD1. The germline V gene has CDR1 ENHRY and CDR2 SYGVKD. CDR3 length: 15 amino acids. Here the CDR3 reads CAFSESKGGVYEQYF. The CDR3 nucleotides are TGTGCCTTCAGTGAGTCAAAAGGGGGCGTCTACGAGCAGTACTTC.

V is TRBV5-1 and J is TRBJ2-2; weak D call: TRBD2 (5 bases). Germline assignment: CDR1 SGHRS and CDR2 YFSETQ. The CDR3 length is 16 residues. Trimming stripped 0 bases from V and 1 base from J, with 10 bases between. This CDR3 is CASSLAARVNTGELFF. CDR3 DNA: TGCGCCAGCAGCTTGGCCGCGCGGGTGAACACCGGGGAGCTGTTTTTT. Drawing the rest from reference TRBV5-1 and TRBJ2-2, the complete variable domain is KAGVTQTPRYLIKTRGQQVTLSCSPISGHRSVSWYQQTPGQGLQFLFEYFSETQRNKGNFPGRFSGRQFSNSRSEMNVSTLELGDSALYLCASSLAARVNTGELFFGEGSRLTVL.

The table lists this clonotype with a count of one. The chain combines TRBV28 with TRBJ2-2; 7 nucleotides agree with TRBD2. The CDR3 covers 17 residues. The V gene end was trimmed by 7 bases and the J gene end by 5 bases; junction bases not matched to a gene: 16. Germline assignment: CDR1 MDHEN and CDR2 SYDVKM. CDR3 region: CASTSLFQGAGTGELFF. CDR3 bases: TGTGCCAGCACCTCCTTATTCCAGGGAGCGGGAACCGGGGAGCTGTTTTTT. Variable domain in full (rest from reference TRBV28 and TRBJ2-2): DVKVTQSSRYLVKRTGEKVFLECVQDMDHENMFWYRQDPGLGLRLIYFSYDVKMKEKGDIPEGYSVSREKKERFSLILESASTNQTSMYLCASTSLFQGAGTGELFFGEGSRLTVL.

This clonotype was recorded a few times. The J gene is TRBJ2-2, the V gene TRBV5-1; D uncertain. This CDR3 has 12 residues. Trimming pared 4 bases from V and 7 bases from J, leaving 8 bases between. The germline CDR1 and CDR2 sequences are SGHRS and YFSETQ. In DNA, the CDR3 is TGCGCCAGCAGCCCAATTCTCGGGGAGCTGTTTTTT. Protein: CASSPILGELFF.

This clonotype was observed a few times. The V call is TRBV5-1, the J call TRBJ2-3, with 9 bases identical to TRBD1. V shed 2 bases, J shed 1 base, and the junction held 5 bases outside the gene matches. CDR3 length: 16 amino acids. Per the germline V gene, CDR1 is SGHRS and CDR2 is YFSETQ. CDR3 sequence: CASSLQGAAGTDTQYF. CDR3 bases: TGCGCCAGCAGCTTACAGGGGGCCGCGGGCACAGATACGCAGTATTTT.

This clonotype was detected a few times. The chain employs TRBV20-1 and TRBJ1-6; TRBD1 is a possible D gene (5 bases). Germline CDR1 and CDR2: DFQATT and SNEGSKA (reference sequence). The CDR3 consists of 16 residues. Between the trimmed V and J ends, which lost 1 base and 0 bases, there was a span of 10 bases. This CDR3 is CSARGGGSSYNSPLHF. CDR3 DNA: TGCAGTGCTAGAGGGGGGGGGAGCTCCTATAATTCACCCCTCCACTTT.

On this clonotype itself: A much larger clonotype is one base distant, so this may be a read error. As DNA, the CDR3 is TGTGCCAGCAGACAGGGGCGAGAGACCCAGTACTTC. Its protein is CASRQGRETQYF. The chain recombines TRBV5-5 with TRBJ2-5; 7 bases are shared with TRBD1. The V segment lost 5 bases and the J segment 4 bases; nucleotides outside the gene matches: 2. CDR1 and CDR2 (germline): SGHKS, YYEKEE (reference sequence). The CDR3 contains 12 residues.

This clonotype has just a few counts. The chain carries TRBV30 and TRBJ2-3; no clear D gene. CDR3 size: 14 residues. Between the trimmed V and J ends, which lost 5 bases and 2 bases, there was a span of 14 bases. Per germline, CDR1 GTSNPN and CDR2 SVGIG (reference sequence). The DNA for the CDR3 is TGTGCCTGGCAGCAACAGCCTAACACAGATACGCAGTATTTT. Its translation: CAWQQQPNTDTQYF.

This chain connects TRBV5-1 to TRBJ2-7; no firm D call. The CDR3 runs 12 residues. The germline V gene encodes CDR1 SGHRS and CDR2 YFSETQ. With 3 bases removed from V and 4 bases from J, the gap between germline ends came to 8 bases. The DNA for the CDR3 is TGCGCCAGCAGCTCCGACGTATACGAGCAGTACTTC. Translation: CASSSDVYEQYF.

This clonotype showed up just a few times. The rearrangement links TRBV6-1 to TRBJ2-1, with D possibly called TRBD1 or TRBD2 (6 bases each). V was clipped by 8 bases and J by 0 bases, with 14 bases between them. The germline CDR1 and CDR2 sequences are MNHNS and SASEGT. The CDR3 contains 15 residues. In DNA, the CDR3 is TGTGCCAGCGCCGGGGGCCCCCCCTCCTACAATGAGCAGTTCTTC. Protein: CASAGGPPSYNEQFF.

This clonotype came up a few times. No DNA is shown, since the ends of the CDR3 on it are uncertain; the CDR3 is the one TCRdb lists. The chain recombines TRBV7-9 with TRBJ2-7; the table's D call of TRBD1 was not tested on the DNA. The CDR3 adds up to 15 amino acids, both ends counted. CDR1 SEHNR and CDR2 FQNEAQ come from the germline V gene (reference sequence). The CDR3 is CASSSSGGRAYEQYF.

This clonotype showed up just a few times. The genes are TRBV12-3 or TRBV12-4 and TRBJ1-6, with D perhaps TRBD1 (5 bases). The ends were cut back, 8 bases at V and 8 bases at J, with 16 bases in the middle. There are 14 residues in the CDR3. CDR3 DNA sequence: TGTGCCAGCCTCTGGGGGACCAGGGATTCACCCCTCCACTTT. It is translated as CASLWGTRDSPLHF.

Regarding this clonotype: This likely comes from a read error, as the CDR3 has no conserved phenylalanine or tryptophan at its end. This chain uses TRBV20-1 with TRBJ2-2; D not certain. Germline V gene lookup returns CDR1 DFQATT and CDR2 SNEGSKA (reference sequence). This CDR3 region has 13 residues. The ends were cut back, 0 bases at V and 6 bases at J, with 8 bases in the middle. The CDR3 here is CSAREQNPGELFL. Here the CDR3 DNA reads TGCAGTGCTAGAGAGCAAAACCCCGGGGAGCTGTTTTTA.

V and J are TRBV5-6 and TRBJ2-7; 11 nucleotides match TRBD2. This CDR3 comprises 15 residues. The V segment lost 4 bases and the J segment 5 bases; nucleotides outside the gene matches: 8. CDR1 SGHDT and CDR2 YYEEEE come from the germline V gene. CDR3 in amino acids: CASSPLAGGGNEQYF. The CDR3 DNA reads TGTGCCAGCAGCCCTCTAGCGGGAGGTGGAAACGAGCAGTACTTC.

The genes are TRBV10-3 and TRBJ2-7; D call uncertain. V was pared by 0 bases and J by 0 bases, with 15 bases between. The V gene's germline CDR1 is ENHRY and CDR2 SYGVKD. This CDR3 region has 17 residues. The CDR3 protein is CAISESERNRISYEQYF. The CDR3 DNA reads TGTGCCATCAGTGAGTCGGAGAGGAACAGAATCTCCTACGAGCAGTACTTC.

The chain links TRBV27 to TRBJ2-2; 7 nucleotides match TRBD2. Germline-derived CDR1 and CDR2 are MNHEY and SMNVEV (reference sequence). This CDR3 is 15 amino acids long. J lost 0 bases, V lost 6 bases, and 4 bases had no gene match. The CDR3 region has the DNA TGTGCCAGCAGAAGAGCGGGAACGAACACCGGGGAGCTGTTTTTT. Protein product: CASRRAGTNTGELFF.

In this sample, this clonotype turned up a few times. V is TRBV7-3 and J is TRBJ2-3, with D unclear. The CDR3 is made up of 15 amino acids. Germline CDR1 SGHTA, CDR2 FQGTGA. Trimming left V 5 bases short and J 3 bases short, with 15 bases between. The CDR3 bases are TGTGCCAGCAGCCCCGGCTCGCAGTCGACAGATACGCAGTATTTT. Its translation: CASSPGSQSTDTQYF.